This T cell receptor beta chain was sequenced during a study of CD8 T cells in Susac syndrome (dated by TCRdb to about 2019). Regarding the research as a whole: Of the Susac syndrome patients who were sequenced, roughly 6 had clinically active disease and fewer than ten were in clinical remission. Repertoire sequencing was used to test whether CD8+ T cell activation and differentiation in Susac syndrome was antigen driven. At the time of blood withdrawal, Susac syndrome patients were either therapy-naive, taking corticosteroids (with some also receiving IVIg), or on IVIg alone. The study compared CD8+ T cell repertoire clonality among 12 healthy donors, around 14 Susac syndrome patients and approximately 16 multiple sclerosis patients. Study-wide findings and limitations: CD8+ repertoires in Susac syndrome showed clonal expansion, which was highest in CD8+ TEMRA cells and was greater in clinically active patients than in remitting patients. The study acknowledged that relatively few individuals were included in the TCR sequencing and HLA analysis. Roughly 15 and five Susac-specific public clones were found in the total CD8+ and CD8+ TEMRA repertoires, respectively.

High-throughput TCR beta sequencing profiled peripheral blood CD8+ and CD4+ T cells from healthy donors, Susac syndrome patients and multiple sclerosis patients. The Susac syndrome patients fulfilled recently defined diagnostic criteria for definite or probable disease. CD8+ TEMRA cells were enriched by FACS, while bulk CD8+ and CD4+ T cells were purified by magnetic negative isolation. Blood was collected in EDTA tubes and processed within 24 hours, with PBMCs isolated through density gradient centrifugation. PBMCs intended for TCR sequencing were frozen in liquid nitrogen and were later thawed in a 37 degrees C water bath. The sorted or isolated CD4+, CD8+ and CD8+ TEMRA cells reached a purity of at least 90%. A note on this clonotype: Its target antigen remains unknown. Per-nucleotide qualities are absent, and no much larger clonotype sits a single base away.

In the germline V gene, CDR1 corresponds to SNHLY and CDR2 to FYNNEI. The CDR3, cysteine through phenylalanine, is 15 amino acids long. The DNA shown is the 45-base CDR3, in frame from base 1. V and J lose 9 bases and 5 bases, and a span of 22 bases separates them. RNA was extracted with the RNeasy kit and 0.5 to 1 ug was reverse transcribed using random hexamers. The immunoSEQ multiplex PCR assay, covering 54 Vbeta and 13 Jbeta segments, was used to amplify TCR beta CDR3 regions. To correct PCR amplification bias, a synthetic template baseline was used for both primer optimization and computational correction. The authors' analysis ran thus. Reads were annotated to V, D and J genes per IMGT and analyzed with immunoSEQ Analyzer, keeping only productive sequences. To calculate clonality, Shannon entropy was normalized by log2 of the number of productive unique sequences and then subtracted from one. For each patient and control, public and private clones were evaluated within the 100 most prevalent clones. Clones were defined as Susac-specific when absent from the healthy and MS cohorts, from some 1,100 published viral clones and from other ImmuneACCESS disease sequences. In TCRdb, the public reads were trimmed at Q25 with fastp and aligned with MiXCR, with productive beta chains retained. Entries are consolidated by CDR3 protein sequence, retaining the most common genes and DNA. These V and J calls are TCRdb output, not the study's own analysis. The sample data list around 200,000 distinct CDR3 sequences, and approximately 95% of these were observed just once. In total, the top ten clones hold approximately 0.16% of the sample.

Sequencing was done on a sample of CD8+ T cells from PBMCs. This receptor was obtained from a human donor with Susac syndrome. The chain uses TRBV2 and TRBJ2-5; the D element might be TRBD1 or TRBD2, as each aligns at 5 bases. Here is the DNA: TGTGCCAGTTTCCACCGGGACCCCCCACGGGAGACCCAGTACTTC. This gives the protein CASFHRDPPRETQYF.